These T cell receptor beta chains were read from a single sample in a study of control samples from healthy donors and cancer patients. Sequencing was performed with immunoSEQ multiplex PCR; in TCRdb, only in-frame clones are kept and a portion is missing. The table records 20,000 to 30,000 clones, approximately 85% of them present only once. Sequences were obtained from PBMCs. The receptors originated from a woman in her fifties or sixties with head and neck cancer. Each CDR3 is given with its conserved first and last residue. D genes are given only for firm matches. The size entry is marked missing in some rows and otherwise reads once, few, many or a size class.

. TRBJ1-3 . TRBV12-5 TGTGCTAGTGGCTCTGGAAACACCATATATTTT CASGSGNTIYF
. TRBJ2-5 TRBD1 TRBV5-5 TGTGCCAGCAGCGCGGGACAGGGAAGTTCGGAGACCCAGTACTTC CASSAGQGSSETQYF
. TRBJ2-1 . TRBV6-6 TGTGCCAGCAGTTACACTAGCAGGAATGAGCAGTTCTTC CASSYTSRNEQFF
. TRBJ2-1 . TRBV2 TGTGCCAGCAGGGCGGGACCTTGGAATGAGCAGTTCTTC CASRAGPWNEQFF
. TRBJ2-7 . TRBV12-2 TGTGCAAGTCGCTTAGTCAAAGACAGGGCCCCCTACGAGCAGTACTTC CASRLVKDRAPYEQYF
once TRBJ2-5 TRBD2 TRBV5-1 TGCGCCAGCAGCTTCGCGGGGGGGCCTAAAGAGACCCAGTACTTC CASSFAGGPKETQYF
few TRBJ2-7 TRBD1 TRBV11-1 TGTGCCAGCAGCCCCAGGACAGGAAACTACGAGCAGTACTTC CASSPRTGNYEQYF
. TRBJ2-1 TRBD1 TRBV18 TGTGCCAGCTCACCACCCCGGGACAGCCATGAGCAGTTCTTC CASSPPRDSHEQFF
once TRBJ1-3 TRBD1 TRBV6-4 TGTGCCAGCAGTGACTCCCCCCCGGACAGGGGGAAAAACACCATATATTTT CASSDSPPDRGKNTIYF
. TRBJ2-5 TRBD1 TRBV7-8 TGTGCCAGCAGCCCACGCCTCCGGGACAGAGAGACCCAGTACTTC CASSPRLRDRETQYF
. TRBJ1-1 . TRBV12-3/TRBV12-4 TGTACCAGCAGTTTAATTACTGAAGCTTTCTTT CTSSLITEAFF
. TRBJ1-1 . TRBV10-2 TGCGCCAGCACCGAGGGGAGAACTGAAGCTTTCTTT CASTEGRTEAFF
. TRBJ1-2 . TRBV4-2 TGTGCCAGCAGCCAAGACAAGGGGGGGGCCGCCCTCTATGGCTACACCTTC CASSQDKGGAALYGYTF
. TRBJ1-6 . TRBV27 TGTGCCAGCAGTTATCCGGGCTCACCCCTCCACTTT CASSYPGSPLHF
. TRBJ1-1 TRBD1 TRBV9 TGTGCCAGCAGCGGCGGGGGGACAGGGAGAAACACTGAAGCTTTCTTT CASSGGGTGRNTEAFF
. TRBJ2-4 . TRBV7-9 TGTGCCAGCAGCTTAATATCAGGTTATGGAAACATTCAGTACTTC CASSLISGYGNIQYF
. TRBJ1-6 TRBD1 TRBV24-1 TGTGCCACCAGTGAGTCGGGGACAGGTGTTAATTCATCCCTCCACTTT CATSESGTGVNSSLHF
. TRBJ1-6 TRBD1 TRBV4-2 TGTGCCAGCAGCCAACCGGGACAGGGAAATTCACCCCTCCACTTT CASSQPGQGNSPLHF
. TRBJ2-7 . TRBV6-5 TGTGCCAGTAACTCCAACGGGGGTGAACCCTACGAGCAGTACTTC CASNSNGGEPYEQYF
. TRBJ1-1 . TRBV18 TGTGCCAGCTCATACCAGCACGTGGCTTTCTTT CASSYQHVAFF
. TRBJ2-7 TRBD2 TRBV6-2/TRBV6-3 TGTGCCAGCAGTTACTCGACTAGCGCCTACGAGCAGTACTTC CASSYSTSAYEQYF
. TRBJ2-7 . TRBV9 TGTGCCAGCAGCTCGGGGGTTAGCTACGAGCAGTACTTC CASSSGVSYEQYF
. TRBJ1-3 . TRBV25-1 TGTGCCACATCGGGCAGCGCCGTGCTCTCTGGAAACACCATATATTTT CATSGSAVLSGNTIYF
. TRBJ2-5 TRBD1 TRBV18 TGTGCCAGCTCACGGGACAGGGCCCAAGAGACCCAGTACTTC CASSRDRAQETQYF
. TRBJ2-2 TRBD2 TRBV11-3 TGTGCCAGCAGCGATTGGCGGGAGGAGTTTGGCACCGGGGAGCTGTTTTTT CASSDWREEFGTGELFF
. TRBJ2-1 TRBD1 TRBV5-1 TGCGCCAGCAGCTTGGCGGGACAGGGGGCCTTTTCAAAGAATGAGCAGTTCTTC CASSLAGQGAFSKNEQFF
. TRBJ1-2 . TRBV6-5 TGTGCCAGCAGTTACGGGGGTGGGAACTATGGCTACACCTTC CASSYGGGNYGYTF
. TRBJ2-7 TRBD2 TRBV13 TGTGCCAGCAGCCGAAATTCTGGGGGGGCCTACGAGCAGTACTTC CASSRNSGGAYEQYF
. TRBJ1-2 TRBD1 TRBV27 TGTGCCAGCAGTTTAAAGGGGACAGACGCCTATGGCTACACCTTC CASSLKGTDAYGYTF
. TRBJ2-1 TRBD1 TRBV5-1 TGCGCCAGCACCTCGGGCGGGACAGGGGTCTACAATGAGCAGTTCTTC CASTSGGTGVYNEQFF
once TRBJ1-2 . TRBV29-1 TGCAGCGGGGACGGGGGAGGTGGCTACACCTTC CSGDGGGGYTF
. TRBJ2-3 . TRBV14 TGTGCCAGCAGCCAACAGCTACCCCCCGGAGATACGCAGTATTTT CASSQQLPPGDTQYF
. TRBJ1-1 . TRBV5-1 TGCGCCAGCAGCTTGGGACACTCGAACACTGAAGCTTTCTTT CASSLGHSNTEAFF
. TRBJ1-5 . TRBV21-1 TGTGCCAGCAGCTTACTCGGGGAGGAATACAATCAGCCCCAGCATTTT CASSLLGEEYNQPQHF
. TRBJ2-7 . TRBV20-1 TGCAGTGCTAGTGGGAGCCGGGAGCAGTACTTC CSASGSREQYF